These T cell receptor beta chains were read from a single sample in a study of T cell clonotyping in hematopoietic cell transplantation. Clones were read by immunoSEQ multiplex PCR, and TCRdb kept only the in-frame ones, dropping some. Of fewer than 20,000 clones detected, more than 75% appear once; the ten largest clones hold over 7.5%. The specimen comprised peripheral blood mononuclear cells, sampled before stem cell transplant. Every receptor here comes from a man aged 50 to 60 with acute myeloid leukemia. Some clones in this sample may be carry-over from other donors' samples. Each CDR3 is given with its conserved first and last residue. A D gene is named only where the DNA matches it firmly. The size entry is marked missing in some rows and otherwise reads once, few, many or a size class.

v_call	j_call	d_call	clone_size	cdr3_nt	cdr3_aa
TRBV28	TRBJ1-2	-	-	TGTGCCAGCAGTCGTGACAGGATTTATGGCTACACCTTC	CASSRDRIYGYTF
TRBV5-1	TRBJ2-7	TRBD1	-	TGCGCCAGCAGCTTAAAACCCAGAGGGACAGGGGGCGACTTAAGGTACGAGCAGTACTTC	CASSLKPRGTGGDLRYEQYF
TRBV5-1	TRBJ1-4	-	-	TGCGCCAGCAGCCCGGAGGAGGGTACTAATGAAAAACTGTTTTTT	CASSPEEGTNEKLFF
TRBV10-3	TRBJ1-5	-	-	TGTGCCATCAGGGAACCAAATCAGCCCCAGCATTTT	CAIREPNQPQHF
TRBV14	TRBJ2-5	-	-	TGTGCCAGCAGCCACGGACAGTGGCTGGAGACCCAGTACTTC	CASSHGQWLETQYF
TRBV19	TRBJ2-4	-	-	TGTGCCAGTAGTTTCCCGGGGGCCAGAAACATTCAGTACTTC	CASSFPGARNIQYF
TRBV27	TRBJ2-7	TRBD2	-	TGTGCCAGCGTCCCCGGGGGGGGGCTAAGCTACGAGCAGTACTTC	CASVPGGGLSYEQYF
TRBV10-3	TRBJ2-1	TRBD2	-	TGTGCCATCAGTGCACCGGGACTAGCGGGCAATGAGCAGTTCTTC	CAISAPGLAGNEQFF
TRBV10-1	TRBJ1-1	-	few	TGCGCCAGCAGTGAGTCCGGGGCGTCCACTGAAGCTTTCTTT	CASSESGASTEAFF
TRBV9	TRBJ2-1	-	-	TGTGCCAGCACCAACAGGGAGGCCTACAATGAGCAGTTCTTC	CASTNREAYNEQFF
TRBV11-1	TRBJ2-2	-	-	TGTGCCAGCAGCTTGAACACCGGGGAGCTGTTTTTT	CASSLNTGELFF
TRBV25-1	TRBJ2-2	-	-	TGTGCCAGCAGTGCCAGGGGAGGGTCCGGGGAGCTGTTTTTT	CASSARGGSGELFF
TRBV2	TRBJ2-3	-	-	TGTGCCGGAGGGGTCACAAGCACAGATACGCAGTATTTT	CAGGVTSTDTQYF
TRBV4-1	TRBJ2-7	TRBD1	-	TGCGCCAGCAGCCAGGGACAGGGGAAGGACGAGCAGTACTTC	CASSQGQGKDEQYF
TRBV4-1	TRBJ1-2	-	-	TGCGCCAGCAGCCAAGAACAGCGGCCTAACTATGGCTACACCTTC	CASSQEQRPNYGYTF
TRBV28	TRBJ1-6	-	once	TGTGCCAGCAGTTTACCCATTCAGAGTTCACCCCTCCACTTT	CASSLPIQSSPLHF
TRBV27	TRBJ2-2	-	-	TGTGCCAGCAGTTACCGGGACCTACGAATTGTAGCCGGGGAGCTGTTTTTT	CASSYRDLRIVAGELFF
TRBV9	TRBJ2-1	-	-	TGTGCCAGCAGCGTAGAAGCGGCCTCCTACAATGAGCAGTTCTTC	CASSVEAASYNEQFF
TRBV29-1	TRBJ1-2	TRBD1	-	TGCAGCGTTGAGCAAGGACAGGGTGGCGGCTACACCTTC	CSVEQGQGGGYTF
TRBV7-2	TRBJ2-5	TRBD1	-	TGTGCCAGCAGCTTAGCCCCACAGGGGGCACAAGAGACCCAGTACTTC	CASSLAPQGAQETQYF
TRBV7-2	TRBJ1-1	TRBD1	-	TGTGCCAGCAACAGACAGGGGAGGACTGAAGCTTTCTTT	CASNRQGRTEAFF
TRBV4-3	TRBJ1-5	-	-	TGCGCCAGCAGCCAAGATGGGGCAGCTAATCAGCCCCAGCATTTT	CASSQDGAANQPQHF
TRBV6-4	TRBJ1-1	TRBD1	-	TGTGCCAGCAGGAACTCGGACAGGCCCACTGAAGCTTTCTTT	CASRNSDRPTEAFF